This T cell receptor (beta chain) was captured by sequencing in a study of monozygotic twins with inflammatory bowel disease. Germline assignment: CDR1 KGHSH and CDR2 LQKENI. This CDR3 comprises 15 residues. TCRdb reprocessed the 5' RACE reads and keeps a single row for each CDR3 protein, giving no DNA. This listing includes 95,000 to 110,000 distinct CDR3 sequences. This rearrangement joins TRBV18 to TRBJ1-4; without DNA, the TCRdb call of TRBD1 cannot be checked. The clonotype originates from a human donor with ulcerative colitis or Crohn's disease, or a healthy co-twin of an affected twin (not recorded which). The sample consisted of blood. This CDR3 reads CASSPRMRQGEKLFF. Variable domain in full (rest from reference TRBV18 and TRBJ1-4): NAGVMQNPRHLVRRRGQEARLRCSPMKGHSHVYWYRQLPEEGLKFMVYLQKENIIDESGMPKERFSAEFPKEGPSILRIQQVVRGDSAAYFCASSPRMRQGEKLFFGSGTQLSVL.